One and the same sample provided the 6 T cell receptor beta chains below, sequenced in a study of blood T cell repertoires in COVID-19. Measured with immunoSEQ multiplex PCR; TCRdb has only the in-frame clones, and not every one. The sample consists of 150,000 to 170,000 clones, over 75% of them appearing once. The sample was peripheral blood. The source is a man between 60 and 75 years old with COVID-19, enrolled during active disease.

The rearrangement uses TRBV2 and TRBJ1-2; the D gene is possibly TRBD1 (5 bases). With 1 base removed from V and 5 bases from J, the gap between germline ends came to 8 bases. Germline CDR1 is SNHLY and CDR2 is FYNNEI. The length of the CDR3 is 13 residues. The CDR3 protein is CASSEGREYGYTF. In DNA, the CDR3 is TGTGCCAGCAGTGAAGGCAGGGAATATGGCTACACCTTC.

CDR3 residues: CASSLMTSSGTGGNEQYF. DNA for the CDR3: TGTGCCAGCTCTCTCATGACATCCTCCGGGACAGGGGGCAACGAGCAGTACTTC. The chain has TRBV18 and TRBJ2-7, with 12 bases aligning to TRBD1. There are 18 residues in the CDR3. Looked up from germline, CDR1 is KGHSH and CDR2 is LQKENI. J gave up 5 bases and V 6 bases, and 17 bases lay outside the gene matches.

This clone was picked up one time. This chain connects TRBV6-5 to TRBJ2-3; tentatively, D is TRBD1 (5 bases). Looked up from germline, CDR1 is MNHEY and CDR2 is SVGAGI. This CDR3 has 14 residues. The germline V and J ends were trimmed by 10 bases and 2 bases, with 16 bases remaining between them. The CDR3 sequence: CATFTGDFTDTQYF. CDR3 sequence (DNA): TGTGCCACCTTTACAGGAGACTTCACAGATACGCAGTATTTT.

This rearrangement joins TRBV11-3 to TRBJ1-1; 8 nucleotides line up with TRBD1. Germline-derived CDR1 and CDR2 are SGHNT and YENEEA. The junction had 14 bases not matched to a gene; V was cut back by 5 bases and J by 0 bases. The CDR3 is made up of 18 amino acids. CDR3 protein: CASSPHRQGLVMNTEAFF. In nucleotides, the CDR3 is TGTGCCAGCAGCCCCCACCGACAGGGGTTAGTCATGAACACTGAAGCTTTCTTT. Full variable domain (outside the CDR3, taken from reference TRBV11-3 and TRBJ1-1): EAGVVQSPRYKIIEKKQPVAFWCNPISGHNTLYWYLQNLGQGPELLIRYENEEAVDDSQLPKDRFSAERLKGVDSTLKIQPAELGDSAVYLCASSPHRQGLVMNTEAFFGQGTRLTVV.

In its sample, this clone was seen a few times. The chain couples TRBV19 to TRBJ2-1, with 9 bases matching TRBD2. CDR1 is LNHDA and CDR2 is SQIVND in the germline V gene (reference sequence). This CDR3 is built from 15 residues. Germline trimming cut 3 bases from V and 2 bases from J; bases unmatched to any gene: 2. In DNA, the CDR3 is TGTGCCAGTAGTATTAGCGGGAGCACCTACAATGAGCAGTTCTTC. Protein sequence: CASSISGSTYNEQFF. The variable domain in full, with the rest retrieved from reference TRBV19 and TRBJ2-1, is DGGITQSPKYLFRKEGQNVTLSCEQNLNHDAMYWYRQDPGQGLRLIYYSQIVNDFQKGDIAEGYSVSREKKESFPLTVTSAQKNPTAFYLCASSISGSTYNEQFFGPGTRLTVL.

The chain uses TRBV11-2 and TRBJ2-7, with D perhaps matching TRBD1 (5 bases). Germline V gene sequence: CDR1 SGHAT, CDR2 FQNNGV. The CDR3 spans 17 residues. V lost 0 bases and J lost 0, with 15 bases in between. This CDR3 is CASSLDASGLSSYEQYF. CDR3 DNA: TGTGCCAGCAGCTTAGATGCTTCAGGGTTAAGCTCCTACGAGCAGTACTTC.